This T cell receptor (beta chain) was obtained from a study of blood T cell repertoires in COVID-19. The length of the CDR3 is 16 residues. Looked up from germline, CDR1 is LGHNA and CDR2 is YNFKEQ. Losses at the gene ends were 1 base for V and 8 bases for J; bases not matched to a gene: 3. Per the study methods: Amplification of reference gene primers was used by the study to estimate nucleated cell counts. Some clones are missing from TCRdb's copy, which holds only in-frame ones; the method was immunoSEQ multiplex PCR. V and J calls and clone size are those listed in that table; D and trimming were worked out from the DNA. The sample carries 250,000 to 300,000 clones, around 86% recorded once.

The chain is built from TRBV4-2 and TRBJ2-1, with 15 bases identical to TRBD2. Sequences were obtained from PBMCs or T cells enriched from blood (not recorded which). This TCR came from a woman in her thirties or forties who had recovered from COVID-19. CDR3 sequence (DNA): TGTGCCAGCAGCCAAGGGACTAGCGGGAGGGCAGATGAGCAGTTCTTC. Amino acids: CASSQGTSGRADEQFF.